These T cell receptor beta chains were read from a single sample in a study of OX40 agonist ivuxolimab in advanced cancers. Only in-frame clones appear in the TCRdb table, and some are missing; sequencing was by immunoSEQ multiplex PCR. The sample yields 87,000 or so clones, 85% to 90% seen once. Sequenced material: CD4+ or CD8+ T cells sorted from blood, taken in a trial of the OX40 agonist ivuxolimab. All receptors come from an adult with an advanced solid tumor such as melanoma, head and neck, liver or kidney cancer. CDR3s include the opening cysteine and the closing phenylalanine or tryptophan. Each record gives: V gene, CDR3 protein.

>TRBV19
CASTRGTAYNEQFF
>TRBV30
CAWSVSSGGGNEQFF
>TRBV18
CASSAGTDAEAFF
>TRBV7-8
CASSTRASGTDTQYF
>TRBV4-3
CASSPRRQGAYEQYF
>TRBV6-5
CASSYQGAGGYTF
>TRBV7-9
CASSSRATWDTIYF
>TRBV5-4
CASSLRVGEKLFF
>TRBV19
CASSIDRDSYNEQFF
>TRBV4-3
CASSQTLGLAGDSTDTQYF
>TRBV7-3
CASSFCRWVFNEQFF
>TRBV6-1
CASSEIQGGSSYNEQFF
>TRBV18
CASQALEGEQYF
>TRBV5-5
CASSLRDRANTGELFF
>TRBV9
CASSEGLAGGYNEQFF
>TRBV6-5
CAGGSITGELFF
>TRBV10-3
CAISGGRSTYEQYF